Following are 12 T cell receptor beta chains from one sample sequenced in a study of spatial heterogeneity in lung cancer. Time point reported: sample taken at primary tumor resection. The study sequenced unsorted whole RNA from tumor, nontumor lung or frozen PBMC. TCRdb itself ran the 5' RACE reads through MiXCR, one entry per CDR3 protein. Of roughly 18,000 distinct CDR3 sequences in the sample, around 19% were seen once. The sample in question was PBMCs, obtained at surgery. Receptor source: a male donor with early-stage non-small cell lung cancer.

This clonotype was picked up a small number of times. The chain joins TRBV6-5 to TRBJ2-7; D perhaps matches TRBD1 (6 bases). In germline, CDR1 is MNHEY, CDR2 SVGAGI. The CDR3 is 15 residues long. Trimming shortened V by 0 bases and J by 6 bases, and 15 bases separated the two germline ends. The CDR3 sequence: CASSYSGDMSVEQYF. The CDR3 DNA is TGTGCCAGCAGTTACTCGGGGGACATGTCGGTCGAGCAGTACTTC.

The sample holds many counts of this clonotype. It is unclear where the CDR3 begins or ends on the DNA, so no DNA is shown, and the CDR3 is as TCRdb lists it. The chain employs TRBV14 and TRBJ2-1; the D call in the table, TRBD2, was not verified against the DNA. Germline V gives CDR1 SGHDN, CDR2 FVKESK. The CDR3 extends over 15 residues, inclusive of both ends. The CDR3 spells CASSQVGGGAGVPFF.

This clonotype was detected a few times. The chain links TRBV6-5 to TRBJ1-2; 7 bases are shared with TRBD1. This CDR3 contains 15 residues. Unmatched junction bases numbered 8, after V lost 0 bases and J lost 7 bases. Germline values: CDR1 MNHEY, CDR2 SVGAGI. The CDR3 DNA sequence: TGTGCCAGCAGTTACTCGAAGGCAGGGGGTTTTGGCTACACCTTC. It yields the protein CASSYSKAGGFGYTF.

This clonotype has a count of ten or more. CDR3 sequence (DNA): TGTGCCAGTAGTTCTCCAGGGAGGGGATGGGATCAGCCCCAGCATTTT. Amino acid sequence: CASSSPGRGWDQPQHF. This rearrangement joins TRBV19 to TRBJ1-5; D is possibly TRBD1 (5 bases). The CDR3 sequence is 16 residues long. Germline-derived CDR1 and CDR2 are LNHDA and SQIVND (reference sequence). Between the trimmed V and J ends, which lost 5 bases and 5 bases, there was a span of 19 bases.

This clonotype has a count of ten or more. The chain links TRBV7-8 to TRBJ2-1; no clear D. The V gene lost 0 bases and the J gene lost 3 bases, with 3 bases spanning the gap. Germline CDR1 is SGHVS and CDR2 is FQNEAQ. The CDR3 consists of 13 residues. CDR3 coding DNA: TGTGCCAGCAGCTTAGCGCTCTACAATGAGCAGTTCTTC. Protein: CASSLALYNEQFF.

Judged by abundance, this clonotype is medium-sized. This chain joins TRBV5-1 and TRBJ2-5; 8 bases fit TRBD1. The germline gives CDR1 SGHRS, CDR2 YFSETQ. CDR3 length equals 13 residues. The V and J ends lost 4 bases and 2 bases, in that order; junction bases with no gene match: 1. CDR3 DNA sequence: TGCGCCAGCAGCACAGGGGGGCAAGAGACCCAGTACTTC. Translated, it gives CASSTGGQETQYF.

The table lists this clonotype with a few counts. V is TRBV10-2 and J is TRBJ2-2, with 8 positions matching TRBD2. The junction had 6 bases not matched to a gene; V was cut back by 7 bases and J by 8 bases. The germline gives CDR1 WSHSY, CDR2 SAAADI. The CDR3 length is 13 residues. The CDR3 is CASTLSGEGELFF. Here the CDR3 DNA reads TGCGCCAGCACCCTTAGCGGGGAGGGGGAGCTGTTTTTT.

This clonotype was detected a few times. The junction and the germline gene differ at one end; a read error may be behind it. The chain couples TRBV5-1 to TRBJ2-5; possible D gene TRBD2, 5 bases. The germline V gene has CDR1 SGHRS and CDR2 YFSETQ. The length of the CDR3 is 13 residues. In DNA, the CDR3 is TGCGCCAGCAGCTCCGACTATCAAGCGACCCAGTACTTC. Its translation: CASSSDYQATQYF.

This sequence joins TRBV3-1 and TRBJ1-2; D is possibly TRBD1 (5 bases). Trimming pared 0 bases from V and 8 bases from J, leaving 13 bases between. The CDR3 is 14 residues long. CDR1 and CDR2 (germline): LGHDT, YNNKEL (reference sequence). The CDR3 DNA reads as TGTGCCAGCAGCCAAGATTCGGGGGGACGCGGCTACACCTTC. As protein: CASSQDSGGRGYTF.

In the case of this clonotype: A single base separates this from a much larger clone, so it may be a read error. The rearrangement links TRBV11-2 to TRBJ2-3; D call uncertain. Trimming took 4 bases from V and 2 from J, leaving 10 bases between them. The germline CDR1 and CDR2 sequences are SGHAT and FQNNGV. This CDR3 contains 14 residues. CDR3 nucleotide sequence: TGTGCCAGCAGCTCTACTCGTTACACAGATACGCAGTATTTT. It yields the protein CASSSTRYTDTQYF. Filled out from reference TRBV11-2 and TRBJ2-3, the complete variable domain reads EAGVAQSPRYKIIEKRQSVAFWCNPISGHATLYWYQQILGQGPKLLIQFQNNGVVDDSQLPKDRFSAERLKGVDSTLKIQPAKLEDSAVYLCASSSTRYTDTQYFGPGTRLTVL.

This clonotype is judged medium-sized. J is TRBJ1-2 and V is TRBV11-2; 8 bases align to TRBD1. V gave up 5 bases and J gave up 6 bases; unmatched junction bases: 11. Germline V lookup: CDR1 SGHAT, CDR2 FQNNGV. The CDR3 is 15 residues long. CDR3 nucleotide sequence: TGTGCCAGCAGCCCCCGGACAGGGCATGGACATGGCTACACCTTC. Translating it yields CASSPRTGHGHGYTF.

This chain links TRBV6-2 or TRBV6-3 with TRBJ2-7; possible D gene TRBD2, 5 bases. Looked up from germline, CDR1 is MNHEY and CDR2 is SVGEGT. V was pared by 0 bases and J by 2 bases, with 14 bases between. This CDR3 comprises 16 residues. The CDR3 sequence: CASSYSYERLTYEQYF. The CDR3, as DNA: TGTGCCAGCAGTTACTCGTATGAGCGGCTCACCTACGAGCAGTACTTC.